These T cell receptor beta chains were read from a single sample in a study of vaccination effects on CD4 cells after COVID-19. These TCRs' antigens remain unknown. Using immunoSEQ multiplex PCR, the repertoire was profiled, and TCRdb retains in-frame clones only, with some absent. The repertoire has approximately 61,000 clones, around four fifths of them found once; the top ten carry 1.2%. Sequencing used CD4+ T cells from PBMCs cultured with HCoV-229E spike peptides, obtained after COVID-19 vaccination. The receptors stem from a human donor who received a COVID-19 vaccine. Each CDR3 is given with its conserved first and last residue. D genes are given only for firm matches. Size tells how often a clone was seen (once, few, many) or the class of an expanded clone, and some rows leave it out.

CDR3 DNA,CDR3 protein,V gene,J gene,D gene,clone size
TGTGCCAGTAACAGAGAAGGCGTGGGAAGCACCGGGGAGCTGTTTTTT,CASNREGVGSTGELFF,TRBV3-1/TRBV3-2,TRBJ2-2,NA,once
TGTGCCAGCAGTTTAGCAGGGGTCTGGGCTTTCTTT,CASSLAGVWAFF,TRBV12-3/TRBV12-4,TRBJ1-1,NA,NA
TGTGCCAGCAGCTTAGATTTGACAGGAGGGCAGCCCCAGCATTTT,CASSLDLTGGQPQHF,TRBV7-2,TRBJ1-5,NA,NA
TGTGCCAGCTCACCAAGGACCGCGTCCGGCTACACCTTC,CASSPRTASGYTF,TRBV18,TRBJ1-2,NA,few
TGTGCCAGCAGTAGAGACAGGGAGGCCAATGAGCAGTTCTTC,CASSRDREANEQFF,TRBV6-5,TRBJ2-1,NA,NA
TGTGCCAGCAGTTACTCGTTCGGAGGGGTCACGCAGTATTTT,CASSYSFGGVTQYF,TRBV6-2/TRBV6-3,TRBJ2-3,NA,NA
TGTGCCAGCGCCGACGGGGGACAGACGAATTCACCCCTCCACTTT,CASADGGQTNSPLHF,TRBV9,TRBJ1-6,TRBD1,NA
TGTGCCAGCAGTGAAGTGGGACAGAGGACAGATACGCAGTATTTT,CASSEVGQRTDTQYF,TRBV6-1,TRBJ2-3,TRBD1,NA
TGCGCCAGCAGCTTGGATTGGGGCTGGAACACCGGGGAGCTGTTTTTT,CASSLDWGWNTGELFF,TRBV5-1,TRBJ2-2,NA,NA
TGCAGCGTTGAAGAGGGACTAGCGGGGGGAATCCCCCAGTACTTC,CSVEEGLAGGIPQYF,TRBV29-1,TRBJ2-5,TRBD2,NA
TGTGCCAGCAGCTTAGCGGCGGCAGGAGATGGCTACACCTTC,CASSLAAAGDGYTF,TRBV7-8,TRBJ1-2,NA,NA
TGTGCCAGCAATGGGACACCCACAGATACGCAGTATTTT,CASNGTPTDTQYF,TRBV6-4,TRBJ2-3,NA,NA
TGTGCCAGCAGCTTGGAGCTACCCAGGGGTGACTATGGCTACACCTTC,CASSLELPRGDYGYTF,TRBV5-5,TRBJ1-2,NA,NA
TGTGCCAGTAGGACCCTTCCAGGGAAAGCTAATGAAAAACTGTTTTTT,CASRTLPGKANEKLFF,TRBV19,TRBJ1-4,NA,NA
TGTGCCAGCAGTTTTCGGGGAAACACCATATATTTT,CASSFRGNTIYF,TRBV28,TRBJ1-3,NA,few
TGTGCCAGCAGCCGCGGGGGGTTGGTGCGGGGCTACACCTTC,CASSRGGLVRGYTF,TRBV3-1/TRBV3-2,TRBJ1-2,NA,few
TGTGCCAGCAGTCGGGACACCTACTATGGCTACACCTTC,CASSRDTYYGYTF,TRBV6-5,TRBJ1-2,NA,NA
TGCGCCAGCAGCCAAGATGAAGAGAGGAGGAAAGAGACCCAGTACTTC,CASSQDEERRKETQYF,TRBV4-1,TRBJ2-5,NA,NA
TGTGCCAGCAGCTCGGCGGTCACGGCTTTCTTT,CASSSAVTAFF,TRBV7-9,TRBJ1-1,NA,NA
TGTGCCAGTAGTGATCAGGGGGTTGGGGCCAACGTCCTGACTTTC,CASSDQGVGANVLTF,TRBV19,TRBJ2-6,TRBD1,NA
TGTGCCAGCAGCTTAGTCAGGGACCGAGGAGCTTTCTTT,CASSLVRDRGAFF,TRBV11-2,TRBJ1-1,NA,NA
TGTGCCAGCAGCCGAGGGGGGACTGGGGGTGAAGCTTTCTTT,CASSRGGTGGEAFF,TRBV3-1/TRBV3-2,TRBJ1-1,NA,NA
TGTGCCAGCTCACCTCCCGGACTCCAAGAGACCCAGTACTTC,CASSPPGLQETQYF,TRBV18,TRBJ2-5,NA,NA
TGTGCCAGCAGTTCGCAGGGGGCGCTCACAGATACGCAGTATTTT,CASSSQGALTDTQYF,TRBV6-6,TRBJ2-3,TRBD1,NA
TGTGCCACCAGCAGAGATCGGTTTGGGAACTCCAAAAACATTCAGTACTTC,CATSRDRFGNSKNIQYF,TRBV15,TRBJ2-4,NA,NA
TGTGCCAGCAGTTACCCACAGGTTAATCAGCCCCAGCATTTT,CASSYPQVNQPQHF,TRBV6-2/TRBV6-3,TRBJ1-5,NA,NA
TGTGCCAGCAGCGTAGGACTAGCGGGGGGGCGTGAAGAGACCCAGTACTTC,CASSVGLAGGREETQYF,TRBV9,TRBJ2-5,TRBD2,few
TGTGCCAGCACCACACCCCGGGGAGGGAACACCGGGGAGCTGTTTTTT,CASTTPRGGNTGELFF,TRBV2,TRBJ2-2,NA,few
TGCGCCAGCAGCCAAGATATCAGGGTGGGCAAAAACATTCAGTACTTC,CASSQDIRVGKNIQYF,TRBV4-3,TRBJ2-4,NA,NA
TGTGCCAGCAGCCCGGGGGGAAGTGATACCCAGTACTTC,CASSPGGSDTQYF,TRBV28,TRBJ2-5,TRBD2,NA
TGTGCCAGCAGTTACGCCGTCGGACAGCGCCATCAGCCCCAGCATTTT,CASSYAVGQRHQPQHF,TRBV6-6,TRBJ1-5,NA,NA
TGTGCCAGCAGCTTGGAGGGGACCGAAAAACTGTTTTTT,CASSLEGTEKLFF,TRBV5-6,TRBJ1-4,NA,NA
TGCAGCGTTGGGTCAGGGGCAAACACTGAAGCTTTCTTT,CSVGSGANTEAFF,TRBV29-1,TRBJ1-1,NA,NA
TGTGCCAGCAGACTCCAGGGAGGAAGCAATCAGCCCCAGCATTTT,CASRLQGGSNQPQHF,TRBV6-5,TRBJ1-5,NA,NA
TGTGCCAGTAGTCGTGAAGGGGGAATGGCAGATACGCAGTATTTT,CASSREGGMADTQYF,TRBV19,TRBJ2-3,NA,NA
TGTGCCAGCAGCGTCGACAGGGGGCAGGGCTATGGCTACACCTTC,CASSVDRGQGYGYTF,TRBV9,TRBJ1-2,TRBD1,NA
TGTGCCAGCAGCTCACAGGGGGCGACTAATGAAAAACTGTTTTTT,CASSSQGATNEKLFF,TRBV7-2,TRBJ1-4,TRBD1,NA
TGTGCCAGCTCACCCCTCCCGGGACAGGAAAATTCACCCCTCCACTTT,CASSPLPGQENSPLHF,TRBV18,TRBJ1-6,TRBD1,NA
TGTGCCAGTCCAAGCGCTCCGGACAGACCCACAGATACGCAGTATTTT,CASPSAPDRPTDTQYF,TRBV5-8,TRBJ2-3,NA,NA
TGTGCCAGCAGTTCCGGGACAGGGCTTAACTATGGCTACACCTTC,CASSSGTGLNYGYTF,TRBV6-6,TRBJ1-2,TRBD1,NA
TGTGCCAGTAGTAGGGACAGACAGAACACTGAAGCTTTCTTT,CASSRDRQNTEAFF,TRBV19,TRBJ1-1,TRBD1,NA
TGTGCCAGCAGCCCGACAGGGGGCCGGACAGATACGCAGTATTTT,CASSPTGGRTDTQYF,TRBV5-4,TRBJ2-3,TRBD1,NA
TGTGCCAGCAGCTCCGGGACAGGCCGGTTAGAGACCCAGTACTTC,CASSSGTGRLETQYF,TRBV7-8,TRBJ2-5,TRBD1,NA
TGTGCCAGCAGTTACTCGATCGTAAACTATGGCTACACCTTC,CASSYSIVNYGYTF,TRBV6-5,TRBJ1-2,NA,NA
TGTGCCAGCAGCGTAGGGGGGTGGGGGAACACTGAAGCTTTCTTT,CASSVGGWGNTEAFF,TRBV9,TRBJ1-1,NA,NA
TGTGCCAGCAGTTTACCCAGGGGTTACACTGAAGCTTTCTTT,CASSLPRGYTEAFF,TRBV28,TRBJ1-1,NA,NA
TGTGCCCGAGGGACAGCCTCTGGAAACACCATATATTTT,CARGTASGNTIYF,TRBV30,TRBJ1-3,TRBD1,NA
TGTGCCAGCAGCAAAGCGGCAGGGGGCGCGGGCAATCAGCCCCAGCATTTT,CASSKAAGGAGNQPQHF,TRBV21-1,TRBJ1-5,NA,NA
TGTGCCAGCAGCCAAGATTTCGGGGGGAGCAATCAGCCCCAGCATTTT,CASSQDFGGSNQPQHF,TRBV3-1/TRBV3-2,TRBJ1-5,NA,NA
TGTGCCACCAGCAGGTTTCTCTACGATACGCAGTATTTT,CATSRFLYDTQYF,TRBV15,TRBJ2-3,NA,NA
TGTGCCAGCGGAGGTAGCGGGGGGGCCACAGATACGCAGTATTTT,CASGGSGGATDTQYF,TRBV3-1/TRBV3-2,TRBJ2-3,TRBD2,once
TGTGCCAGCAGCTCAGAAGTTTCTTCTGGAAACACCATATATTTT,CASSSEVSSGNTIYF,TRBV7-3,TRBJ1-3,NA,NA
TGCGCCAGCAGCTTGGCACAGGGGGAAGGAAACACCATATATTTT,CASSLAQGEGNTIYF,TRBV5-1,TRBJ1-3,TRBD1,NA